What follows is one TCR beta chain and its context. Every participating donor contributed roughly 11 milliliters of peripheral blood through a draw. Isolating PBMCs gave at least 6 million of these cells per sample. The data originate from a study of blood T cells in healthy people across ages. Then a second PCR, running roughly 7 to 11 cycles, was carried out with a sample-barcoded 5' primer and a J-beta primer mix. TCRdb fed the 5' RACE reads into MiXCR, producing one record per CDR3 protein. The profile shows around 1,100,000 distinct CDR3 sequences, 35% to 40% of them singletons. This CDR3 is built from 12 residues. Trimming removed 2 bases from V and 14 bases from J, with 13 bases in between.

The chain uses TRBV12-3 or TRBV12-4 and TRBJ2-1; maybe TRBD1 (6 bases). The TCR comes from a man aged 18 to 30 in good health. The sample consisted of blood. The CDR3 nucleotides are TGTGCCAGCAGTTTATACCGGGACATGGAGTTCTTC. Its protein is CASSLYRDMEFF.